The 5 T cell receptor beta chains listed next were all sequenced from one sample in a study of regulatory T cells in long-lasting Graves disease. The sample's time point: newly diagnosed GD, antithyroid drugs for less than 3 months. From RNA extracted from PBMCs, the TCR library was made. Construction of the TCR beta libraries employed iRepertoire HTBI primers in conjunction with Arm-PCR of CDR3 regions. TCRdb analysed the multiplex PCR reads with MiXCR anew, one entry per CDR3 protein. The sample has fewer than 650,000 distinct CDR3 sequences, about 16% seen once. Another study also made use of these data, one on T cells in Graves' hyperthyroidism and ophthalmopathy.

The source was peripheral blood mononuclear cells (PBMCs), collected at new diagnosis, from a patient treated with antithyroid drugs. The receptors here all came from a man aged 18 to 30 with Graves disease.

V usage is TRBV12-5 and J usage is TRBJ2-2; D possibly corresponds to TRBD2 (5 bases). V was shortened by 0 bases and J by 4 bases, with 12 bases between the two germline ends. The CDR3 loop spans 16 amino acids. CDR1 and CDR2 (germline): LGHNT, FRNRAP. The CDR3 DNA reads as TGTGCTAGTGGTTTGGTACTAAGCGGAGGCACCGGGGAGCTGTTTTTT. The encoded protein is CASGLVLSGGTGELFF.

The table lists this clonotype with many counts. This chain joins TRBV20-1 and TRBJ2-1; 8 positions match TRBD2. Germline assignment: CDR1 DFQATT and CDR2 SNEGSKA (reference sequence). This CDR3 spans 14 amino acids. J lost 7 bases, V lost 6 bases, and 11 bases had no gene match. In DNA form, the CDR3 reads TGCAGTGCCAAAGGTAGCGGGACGGCGAATGAGCAGTTCTTC. It translates to CSAKGSGTANEQFF.

This clonotype has ten or more counts. The junction differs from germline at one of its ends, possibly a read error. The V gene is TRBV5-6, the J gene TRBJ1-4, with D maybe TRBD1 (6 bases). Germline CDR1 reads SGHDT; CDR2 reads YYEEEE. There are 12 residues in the CDR3. The CDR3 reads CASSQHGGHARF. DNA for the CDR3: TGTGCCAGCAGCCAGCACGGGGGACATGCTCGGTTT.

The chain is built from TRBV27 and TRBJ1-1; 7 bases fit TRBD1. Germline V gene lookup returns CDR1 MNHEY and CDR2 SMNVEV (reference sequence). The ends lost 1 base at V and 1 base at J; junction bases unmatched: 15. The CDR3 length is 19 residues. CDR3 loop: CASSLFFPGQGVTNTEAFF. The CDR3 coding sequence is TGTGCCAGCAGTTTATTTTTTCCGGGGCAGGGGGTAACGAACACTGAAGCTTTCTTT.

This chain links TRBV9 with TRBJ2-7; 11 nucleotides agree with TRBD1. The V segment lost 0 bases and the J segment 9 bases; nucleotides outside the gene matches: 8. The CDR3 is 15 amino acids. Germline V gene lookup returns CDR1 SGDLS and CDR2 YYNGEE. CDR3 loop: CASSVVGTGGDGQYF. DNA for the CDR3: TGTGCCAGCAGCGTAGTCGGGACAGGGGGAGACGGGCAGTACTTC.